Here is one T cell receptor (beta chain) with its context. The data are from a study of shared clonotypes between healthy human individuals. This CDR3 has 15 amino acids. Between the trimmed V and J ends, which lost 0 bases and 4 bases, there was a span of 11 bases. Germline CDR1 MGHRA, CDR2 YSYEKL. The study ran the assay at deep level. Assay used: immunoSEQ multiplex PCR; TCRdb lists only in-frame clones, some missing. This sample yields roughly 2.5 million clones, of which approximately 94% are seen a single time; roughly 0.13% belongs to the top ten. The sequence was obtained from a man younger than 35 in good health. The sequencing input was naive CD4+ T cells sorted from blood. The sample's subset: CD45RA+ positively selected. This sequence joins TRBV4-1 and TRBJ2-3; possible D gene TRBD2, 5 bases. The CDR3 DNA follows: TGCGCCAGCAGCCAAGATCCCGGGCGGGCAGATACGCAGTATTTT. Its protein product is CASSQDPGRADTQYF.